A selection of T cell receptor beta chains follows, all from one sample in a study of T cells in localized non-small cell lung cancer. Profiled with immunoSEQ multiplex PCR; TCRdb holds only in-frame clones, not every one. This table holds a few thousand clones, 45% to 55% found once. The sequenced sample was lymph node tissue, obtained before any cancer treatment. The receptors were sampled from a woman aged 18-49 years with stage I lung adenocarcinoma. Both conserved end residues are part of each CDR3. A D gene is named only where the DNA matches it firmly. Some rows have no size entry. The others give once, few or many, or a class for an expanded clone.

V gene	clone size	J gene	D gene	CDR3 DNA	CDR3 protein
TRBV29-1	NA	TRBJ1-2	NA	TGCAGCGTTGCCGGGGGCCGAGGTCTCTATGGCTACACCTTC	CSVAGGRGLYGYTF
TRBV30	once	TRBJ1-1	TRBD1	TGTGCCTGGAGTGTACTAGACAGGGGGTTCGGAGCTTTCTTT	CAWSVLDRGFGAFF
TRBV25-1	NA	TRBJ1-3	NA	TGTGCCAGCAGTGAACAGACAGGAAACACCATATATTTT	CASSEQTGNTIYF
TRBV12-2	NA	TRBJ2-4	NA	TGTGCCAGTGACAGCGGGGGCAGCGAAAACATTCAGTACTTC	CASDSGGSENIQYF
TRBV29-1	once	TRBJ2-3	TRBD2	TGCAGCGTCCGAGCGGGAGGGCCCACAGATACGCAGTATTTT	CSVRAGGPTDTQYF
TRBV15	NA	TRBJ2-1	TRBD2	TGTGCCACTAGGACTAGCGGGGAGGGGGGAAACAATGAGCAGTTCTTC	CATRTSGEGGNNEQFF
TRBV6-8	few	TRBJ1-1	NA	TGTGCCAGCAGTTACTCGGTTAACCGGCTAACGAACACTGAAGCTTTCTTT	CASSYSVNRLTNTEAFF
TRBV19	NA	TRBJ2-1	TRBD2	TGTGCCAGTAGTTCGGGACTAGCGGGAGGGCCAGATGAGCAGTTCTTC	CASSSGLAGGPDEQFF
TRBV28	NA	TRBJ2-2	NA	TGTGCCAGCAGTTTGAGGGGGAGTAACGGGGAGCTGTTTTTT	CASSLRGSNGELFF
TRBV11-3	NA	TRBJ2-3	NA	TGTGCCAGCAGCCTAGAGGCAAGCACAGATACGCAGTATTTT	CASSLEASTDTQYF
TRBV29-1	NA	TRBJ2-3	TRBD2	TGCAGCGTTGATGGGACTAGCGGGGAATATACGCAGTATTTT	CSVDGTSGEYTQYF
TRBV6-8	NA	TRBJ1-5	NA	TGTGCCATCGCTAAGGACCTCAATCAGCCCCAGCATTTT	CAIAKDLNQPQHF
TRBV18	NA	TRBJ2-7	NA	TGTGCCAGCTCACCACTTCGTGACAGAAGCTCCTACGAGCAGTACTTC	CASSPLRDRSSYEQYF
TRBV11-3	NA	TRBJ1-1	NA	TGTGCCAGCAGCTTGGTAGGAACAGGGATCTGGAACACTGAAGCTTTCTTT	CASSLVGTGIWNTEAFF
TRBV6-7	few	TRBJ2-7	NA	TGTGCCAGCAGTTATTTATTGGGGAACGAGCAGTACTTC	CASSYLLGNEQYF
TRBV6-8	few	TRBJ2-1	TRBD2	TGTGCCAGCAGCCTAGCGGAGAGCTCCTACAATGAGCAGTTCTTC	CASSLAESSYNEQFF
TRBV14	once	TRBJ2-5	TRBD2	TGTGCCAGCAGCCCTAGGACTAGCGGGAGGGAGACCCAGTACTTC	CASSPRTSGRETQYF
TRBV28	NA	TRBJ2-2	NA	TGTGCCAGCAGTTCCTTATTGGGGACCGGGGAGCTGTTTTTT	CASSSLLGTGELFF
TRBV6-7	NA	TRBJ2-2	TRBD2	TGTGCCAGCAGCAGTAGCGGGAGTGGCACCGGGGAGCTGTTTTTT	CASSSSGSGTGELFF
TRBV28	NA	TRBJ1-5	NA	TGTGCCAGCAGTGTTGACGGAGGTATCAATCAGCCCCAGCATTTT	CASSVDGGINQPQHF
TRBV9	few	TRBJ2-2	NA	TGTGCCAGCAGCGTAGCTGGGGGATCGAGTCGCACCGGGGAGCTGTTTTTT	CASSVAGGSSRTGELFF
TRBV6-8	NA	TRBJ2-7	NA	TGTGCCAGCAGTTACTCGGCTTGGAAGGGAAGCTACGAGCAGTACTTC	CASSYSAWKGSYEQYF
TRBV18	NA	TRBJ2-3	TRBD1	TGTGCCAGCTCACGGACAGGGCGCACAGATACGCAGTATTTT	CASSRTGRTDTQYF
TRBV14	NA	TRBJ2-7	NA	TGTGCCAGCAGCCATCAGGGTTACGAGCAGTACTTC	CASSHQGYEQYF
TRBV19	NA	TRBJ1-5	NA	TGTGCCAGTAGTGATCGGGGAACGAGCAATCAGCCCCAGCATTTT	CASSDRGTSNQPQHF
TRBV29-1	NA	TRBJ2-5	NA	TGCAGCGTTGAACCCCATACTACAGGGCTGGAGACCCAGTACTTC	CSVEPHTTGLETQYF
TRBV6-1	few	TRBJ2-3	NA	TGTGCCAGCAGTGAATTTATGGGCAGCACAGATACGCAGTATTTT	CASSEFMGSTDTQYF
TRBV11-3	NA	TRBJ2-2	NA	TGTGCCAGCAGCCAACAGCGGGCCCTAATATCCGGGGAGCTGTTTTTT	CASSQQRALISGELFF
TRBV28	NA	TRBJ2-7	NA	TGTGCCAGCAGTGACTCCAGCGGAGCCTACGAGCAGTACTTC	CASSDSSGAYEQYF
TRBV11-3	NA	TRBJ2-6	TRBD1	TGTGCCAGCAGCTTACCCGGGACAGGGCGCTCTGGGGCCAACGTCCTGACTTTC	CASSLPGTGRSGANVLTF
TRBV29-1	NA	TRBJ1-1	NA	TGCAGCGTCCCGGATGGGGGGTACACTGAAGCTTTCTTT	CSVPDGGYTEAFF
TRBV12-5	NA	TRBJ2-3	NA	TGTGCTAGTGGTTCTCGGCCCGATGGGACGGCCAGCACAGATACGCAGTATTTT	CASGSRPDGTASTDTQYF
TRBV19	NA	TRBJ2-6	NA	TGTGCCAGTTCGTACGGTAGGGCCAACGTCCTGACTTTC	CASSYGRANVLTF
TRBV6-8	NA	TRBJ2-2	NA	TGTGCCAGCAGGTGGAGGACGAACACCGGGGAGCTGTTTTTT	CASRWRTNTGELFF
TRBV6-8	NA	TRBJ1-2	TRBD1	TGTGCCAGCAGTTCGAAACCACAGGGGATATATGGCTACACCTTC	CASSSKPQGIYGYTF
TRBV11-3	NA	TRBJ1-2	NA	TGTGCCAGCAGCGTCGGGACGGGCAACTATGGCTACACCTTC	CASSVGTGNYGYTF
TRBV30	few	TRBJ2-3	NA	TGTGCCTGGACTATTACTAGCACAGATACGCAGTATTTT	CAWTITSTDTQYF
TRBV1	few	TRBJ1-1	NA	TGCGCCAGCAGCCAAGAGTACAGGTACACTGAAGCTTTCTTT	CASSQEYRYTEAFF
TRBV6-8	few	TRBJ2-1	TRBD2	TGTGCCAGCAGACAGCGGGAGGGCTCTGAGCAGTTCTTC	CASRQREGSEQFF
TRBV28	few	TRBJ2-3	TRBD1	TGTGCCAGCAGTTTCCGCGGGACAGGGGGCGGTACGCAGTATTTT	CASSFRGTGGGTQYF
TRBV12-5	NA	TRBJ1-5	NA	TGTGCTAGTGGTTTGTCTCGGTCTCAGCCCCAGCATTTT	CASGLSRSQPQHF
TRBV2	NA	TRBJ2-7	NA	TGTGCCAGCAGTGACGGTCTACAACCCTACGAGCAGTACTTC	CASSDGLQPYEQYF
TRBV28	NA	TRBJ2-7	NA	TGTGCCAGCGTTACGGTCCCGGGTGAGCAGTACTTC	CASVTVPGEQYF
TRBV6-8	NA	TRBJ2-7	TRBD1	TGTGCCAGTAAGACAGGGGGTGCCTACGAGCAGTACTTC	CASKTGGAYEQYF
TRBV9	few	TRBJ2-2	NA	TGTGCCAGCAGCGTAGTCTCCAGCTACACCGGGGAGCTGTTTTTT	CASSVVSSYTGELFF